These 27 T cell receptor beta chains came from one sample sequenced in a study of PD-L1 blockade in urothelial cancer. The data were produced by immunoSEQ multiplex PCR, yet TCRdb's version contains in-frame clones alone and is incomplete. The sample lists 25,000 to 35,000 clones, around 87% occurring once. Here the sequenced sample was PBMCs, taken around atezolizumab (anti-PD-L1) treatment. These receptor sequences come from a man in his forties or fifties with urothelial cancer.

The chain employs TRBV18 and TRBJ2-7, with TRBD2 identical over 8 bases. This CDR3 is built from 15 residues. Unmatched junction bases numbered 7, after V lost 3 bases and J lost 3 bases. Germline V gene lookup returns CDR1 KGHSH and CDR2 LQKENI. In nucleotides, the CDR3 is TGTGCCAGCTCACCCCAGGGAGCGGGGGTCTACGAGCAGTACTTC. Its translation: CASSPQGAGVYEQYF.

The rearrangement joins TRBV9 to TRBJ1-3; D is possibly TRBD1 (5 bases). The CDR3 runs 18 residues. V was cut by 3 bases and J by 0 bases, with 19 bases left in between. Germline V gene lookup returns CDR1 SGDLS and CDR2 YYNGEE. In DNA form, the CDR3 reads TGTGCCAGCAGCGATCGGCATGGAGGGGCGAGCTCTGGAAACACCATATATTTT. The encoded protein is CASSDRHGGASSGNTIYF.

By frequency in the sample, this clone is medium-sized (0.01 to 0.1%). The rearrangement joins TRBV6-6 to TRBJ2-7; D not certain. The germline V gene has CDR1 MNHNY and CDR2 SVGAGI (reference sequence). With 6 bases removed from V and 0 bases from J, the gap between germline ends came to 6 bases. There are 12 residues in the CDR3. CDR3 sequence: CASSSSSYEQYF. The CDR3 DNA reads TGTGCCAGCAGCTCCTCCTCCTACGAGCAGTACTTC.

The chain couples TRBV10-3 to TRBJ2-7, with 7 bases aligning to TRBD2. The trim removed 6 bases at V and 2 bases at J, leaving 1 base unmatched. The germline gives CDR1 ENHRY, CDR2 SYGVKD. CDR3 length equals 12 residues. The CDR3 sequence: CAISGGTYEQYF. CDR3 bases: TGTGCCATCAGCGGGGGGACCTACGAGCAGTACTTC.

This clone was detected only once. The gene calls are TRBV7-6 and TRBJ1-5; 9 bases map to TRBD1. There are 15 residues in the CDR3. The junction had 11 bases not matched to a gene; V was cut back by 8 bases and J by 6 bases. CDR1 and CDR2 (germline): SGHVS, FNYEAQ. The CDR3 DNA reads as TGTGCCAGCGGTAACAGGGGGCTAGAGGGTCAGCCCCAGCATTTT. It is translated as CASGNRGLEGQPQHF.

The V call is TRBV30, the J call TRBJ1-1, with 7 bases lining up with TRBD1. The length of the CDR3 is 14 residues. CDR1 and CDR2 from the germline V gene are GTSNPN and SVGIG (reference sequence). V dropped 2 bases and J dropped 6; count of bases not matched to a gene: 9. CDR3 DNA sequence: TGTGCCTGGAGTTCCGGGGCAGGGGGACCTGAAGCTTTCTTT. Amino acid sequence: CAWSSGAGGPEAFF.

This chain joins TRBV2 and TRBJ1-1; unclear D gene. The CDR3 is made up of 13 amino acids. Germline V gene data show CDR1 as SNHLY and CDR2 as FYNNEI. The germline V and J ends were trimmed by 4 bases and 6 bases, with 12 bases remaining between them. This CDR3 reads CASSVEPRAEAFF. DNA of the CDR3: TGTGCCAGCAGTGTAGAGCCGCGGGCTGAAGCTTTCTTT.

The CDR3 region is CASSPDRGNTGELFF. CDR3 bases: TGCGCCAGCAGCCCGGACAGGGGGAACACCGGGGAGCTGTTTTTT. The chain employs TRBV5-1 and TRBJ2-2; 9 bases are a match to TRBD1. The ends lost 4 bases at V and 1 base at J; junction bases unmatched: 2. Germline V gene sequence: CDR1 SGHRS, CDR2 YFSETQ. This CDR3 is 15 amino acids long.

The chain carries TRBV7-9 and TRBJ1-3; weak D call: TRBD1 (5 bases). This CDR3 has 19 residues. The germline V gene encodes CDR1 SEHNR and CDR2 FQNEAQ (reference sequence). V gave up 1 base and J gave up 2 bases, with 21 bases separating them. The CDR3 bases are TGTGCCAGCAGCTTAGGAATTATAGGCACAGGTCGACCTGGAAACACCATATATTTT. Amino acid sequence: CASSLGIIGTGRPGNTIYF.

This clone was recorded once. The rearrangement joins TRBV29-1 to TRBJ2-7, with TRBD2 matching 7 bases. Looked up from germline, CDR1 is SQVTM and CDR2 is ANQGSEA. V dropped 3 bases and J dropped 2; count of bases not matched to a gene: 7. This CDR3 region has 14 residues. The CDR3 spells CSVDGWGGPYEQYF. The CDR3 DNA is TGCAGCGTTGACGGTTGGGGGGGTCCCTACGAGCAGTACTTC.

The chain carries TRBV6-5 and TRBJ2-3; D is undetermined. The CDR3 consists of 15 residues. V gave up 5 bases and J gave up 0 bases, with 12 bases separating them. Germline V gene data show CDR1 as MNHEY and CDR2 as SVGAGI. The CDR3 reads CASSTRVASTDTQYF. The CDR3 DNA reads TGTGCCAGCAGTACCCGGGTTGCTAGCACAGATACGCAGTATTTT.

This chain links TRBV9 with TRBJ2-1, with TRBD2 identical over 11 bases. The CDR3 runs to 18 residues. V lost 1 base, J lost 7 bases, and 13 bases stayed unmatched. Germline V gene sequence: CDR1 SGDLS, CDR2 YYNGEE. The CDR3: CASSVRENSGGARNEQFF. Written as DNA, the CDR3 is TGTGCCAGCAGCGTAAGAGAGAATAGCGGGGGGGCGAGAAATGAGCAGTTCTTC.

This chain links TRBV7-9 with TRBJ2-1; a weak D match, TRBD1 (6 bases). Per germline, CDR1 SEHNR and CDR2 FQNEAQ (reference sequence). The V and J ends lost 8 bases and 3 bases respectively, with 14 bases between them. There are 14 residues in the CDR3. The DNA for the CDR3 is TGTGCCAGCGAGCCCGGACAGAGCTACAATGAGCAGTTCTTC. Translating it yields CASEPGQSYNEQFF.

CDR3 region: CASSLLLGPGANVLTF. The DNA of the CDR3 is TGTGCCAGTAGCTTACTTTTGGGGCCCGGGGCCAACGTCCTGACTTTC. The genes are TRBV19 and TRBJ2-6; a weak D match, TRBD1 (5 bases). Germline V gives CDR1 LNHDA, CDR2 SQIVND (reference sequence). This CDR3 has 16 amino acids. V dropped 6 bases and J dropped 4 bases, with 16 bases sitting between them.

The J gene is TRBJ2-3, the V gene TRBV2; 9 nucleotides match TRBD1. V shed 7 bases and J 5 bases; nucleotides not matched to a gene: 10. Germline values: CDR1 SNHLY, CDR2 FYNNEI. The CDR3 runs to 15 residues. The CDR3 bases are TGTGCCAGCATACGTCGGGACAGGGCGGTAGATACGCAGTATTTT. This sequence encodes CASIRRDRAVDTQYF. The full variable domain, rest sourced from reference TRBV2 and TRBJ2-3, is EPEVTQTPSHQVTQMGQEVILRCVPISNHLYFYWYRQILGQKVEFLVSFYNNEISEKSEIFDDQFSVERPDGSNFTLKIRSTKLEDSAMYFCASIRRDRAVDTQYFGPGTRLTVL.

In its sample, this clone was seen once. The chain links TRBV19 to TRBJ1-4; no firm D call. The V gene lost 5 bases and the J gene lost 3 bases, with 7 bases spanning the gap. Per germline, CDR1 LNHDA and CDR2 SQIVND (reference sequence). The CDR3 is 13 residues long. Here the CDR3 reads CASSSRSNEKLFF. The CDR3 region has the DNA TGTGCCAGTAGTTCCCGTTCTAATGAAAAACTGTTTTTT.

CDR3 amino acids: CASIYRGGRDTQYF. The CDR3 DNA reads TGTGCCAGCATCTACAGGGGTGGGAGAGATACGCAGTATTTT. The gene calls are TRBV2 and TRBJ2-3; 7 bases align to TRBD1. This CDR3 comprises 14 residues. Germline CDR1 SNHLY, CDR2 FYNNEI. V was pared by 7 bases and J by 5 bases, with 9 bases of the junction left unmatched. The full variable domain, its missing parts supplied by reference TRBV2 and TRBJ2-3, is EPEVTQTPSHQVTQMGQEVILRCVPISNHLYFYWYRQILGQKVEFLVSFYNNEISEKSEIFDDQFSVERPDGSNFTLKIRSTKLEDSAMYFCASIYRGGRDTQYFGPGTRLTVL.

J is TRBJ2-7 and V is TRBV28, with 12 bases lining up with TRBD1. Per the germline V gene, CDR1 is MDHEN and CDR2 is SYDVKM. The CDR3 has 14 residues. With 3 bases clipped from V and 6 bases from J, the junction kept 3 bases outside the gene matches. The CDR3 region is CASSFRDRGREQYF. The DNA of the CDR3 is TGTGCCAGCAGTTTTAGGGACAGGGGGCGCGAGCAGTACTTC.

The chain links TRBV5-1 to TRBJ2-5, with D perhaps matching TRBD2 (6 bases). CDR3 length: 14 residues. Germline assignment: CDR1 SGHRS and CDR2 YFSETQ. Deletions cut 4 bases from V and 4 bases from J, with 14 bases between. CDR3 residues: CASSPTTRGETQYF. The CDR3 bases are TGCGCCAGCAGCCCAACCACGCGGGGAGAGACCCAGTACTTC. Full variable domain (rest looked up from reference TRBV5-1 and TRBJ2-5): KAGVTQTPRYLIKTRGQQVTLSCSPISGHRSVSWYQQTPGQGLQFLFEYFSETQRNKGNFPGRFSGRQFSNSRSEMNVSTLELGDSALYLCASSPTTRGETQYFGPGTRLLVL.

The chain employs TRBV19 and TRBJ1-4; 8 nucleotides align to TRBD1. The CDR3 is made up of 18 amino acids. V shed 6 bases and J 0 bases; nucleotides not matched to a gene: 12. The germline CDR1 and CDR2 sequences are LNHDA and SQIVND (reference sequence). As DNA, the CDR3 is TGTGCCAGTAGCAGACAGGGGTTGAGAGTTGCAACTAATGAAAAACTGTTTTTT. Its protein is CASSRQGLRVATNEKLFF.

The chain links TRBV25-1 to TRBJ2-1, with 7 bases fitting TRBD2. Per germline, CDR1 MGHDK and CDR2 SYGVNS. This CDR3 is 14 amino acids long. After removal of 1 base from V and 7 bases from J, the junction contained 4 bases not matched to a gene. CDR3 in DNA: TGTGCCAGCAGTGAATCGGGGGGTAGGAATGAGCAGTTCTTC. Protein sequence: CASSESGGRNEQFF. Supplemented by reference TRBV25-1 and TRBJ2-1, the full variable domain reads EADIYQTPRYLVIGTGKKITLECSQTMGHDKMYWYQQDPGMELHLIHYSYGVNSTEKGDLSSESTVSRIRTEHFPLTLESARPSHTSQYLCASSESGGRNEQFFGPGTRLTVL.

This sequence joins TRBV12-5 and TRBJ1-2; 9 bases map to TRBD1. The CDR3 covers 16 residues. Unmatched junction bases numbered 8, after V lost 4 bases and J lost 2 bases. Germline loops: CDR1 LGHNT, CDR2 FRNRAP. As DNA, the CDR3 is TGTGCTAGTGGTTGGTCCACCGGGACAGGGAACTATGGCTACACCTTC. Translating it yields CASGWSTGTGNYGYTF.

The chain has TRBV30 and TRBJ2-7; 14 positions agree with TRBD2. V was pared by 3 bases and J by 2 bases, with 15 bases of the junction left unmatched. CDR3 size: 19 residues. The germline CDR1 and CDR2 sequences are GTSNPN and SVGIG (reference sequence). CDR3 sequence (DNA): TGTGCCTGGAGAGCCTATACCGGGACTAGCGGGAGCCTCACCTACGAGCAGTACTTC. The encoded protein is CAWRAYTGTSGSLTYEQYF.

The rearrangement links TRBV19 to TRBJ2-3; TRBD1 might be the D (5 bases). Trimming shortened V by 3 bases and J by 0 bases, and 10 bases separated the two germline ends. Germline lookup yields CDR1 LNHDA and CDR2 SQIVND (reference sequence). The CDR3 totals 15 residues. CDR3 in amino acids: CASSIQGSSTDTQYF. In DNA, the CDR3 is TGTGCCAGTAGTATCCAGGGTTCTAGCACAGATACGCAGTATTTT. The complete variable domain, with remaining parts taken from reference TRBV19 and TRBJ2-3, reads DGGITQSPKYLFRKEGQNVTLSCEQNLNHDAMYWYRQDPGQGLRLIYYSQIVNDFQKGDIAEGYSVSREKKESFPLTVTSAQKNPTAFYLCASSIQGSSTDTQYFGPGTRLTVL.

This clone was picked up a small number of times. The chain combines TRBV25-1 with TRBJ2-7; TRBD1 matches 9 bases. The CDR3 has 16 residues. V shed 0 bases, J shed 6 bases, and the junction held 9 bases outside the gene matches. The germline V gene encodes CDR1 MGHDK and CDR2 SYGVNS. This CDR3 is CASSEYSGTGSIEQYF. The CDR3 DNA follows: TGTGCCAGCAGTGAATATTCCGGGACAGGGTCGATCGAGCAGTACTTC.

The CDR3 sequence: CASSFFGGETQYF. CDR3 coding DNA: TGTGCCAGCAGCTTTTTTGGGGGGGAGACCCAGTACTTC. J is TRBJ2-5 and V is TRBV5-6, with D possibly TRBD2 on 6 matching bases. Trimming pared 2 bases from V and 5 bases from J, leaving 10 bases between. Germline V CDR1 and CDR2: SGHDT, YYEEEE. This CDR3 is built from 13 residues.

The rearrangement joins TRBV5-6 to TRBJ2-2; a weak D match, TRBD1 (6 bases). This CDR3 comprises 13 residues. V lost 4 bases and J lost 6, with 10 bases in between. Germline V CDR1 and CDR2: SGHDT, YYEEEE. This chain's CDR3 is CASSPPGAGELFF. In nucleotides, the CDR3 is TGTGCCAGCAGCCCGCCAGGGGCCGGGGAGCTGTTTTTT. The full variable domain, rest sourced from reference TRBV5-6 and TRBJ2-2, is DAGVTQSPTHLIKTRGQQVTLRCSPKSGHDTVSWYQQALGQGPQFIFQYYEEEERQRGNFPDRFSGHQFPNYSSELNVNALLLGDSALYLCASSPPGAGELFFGEGSRLTVL.